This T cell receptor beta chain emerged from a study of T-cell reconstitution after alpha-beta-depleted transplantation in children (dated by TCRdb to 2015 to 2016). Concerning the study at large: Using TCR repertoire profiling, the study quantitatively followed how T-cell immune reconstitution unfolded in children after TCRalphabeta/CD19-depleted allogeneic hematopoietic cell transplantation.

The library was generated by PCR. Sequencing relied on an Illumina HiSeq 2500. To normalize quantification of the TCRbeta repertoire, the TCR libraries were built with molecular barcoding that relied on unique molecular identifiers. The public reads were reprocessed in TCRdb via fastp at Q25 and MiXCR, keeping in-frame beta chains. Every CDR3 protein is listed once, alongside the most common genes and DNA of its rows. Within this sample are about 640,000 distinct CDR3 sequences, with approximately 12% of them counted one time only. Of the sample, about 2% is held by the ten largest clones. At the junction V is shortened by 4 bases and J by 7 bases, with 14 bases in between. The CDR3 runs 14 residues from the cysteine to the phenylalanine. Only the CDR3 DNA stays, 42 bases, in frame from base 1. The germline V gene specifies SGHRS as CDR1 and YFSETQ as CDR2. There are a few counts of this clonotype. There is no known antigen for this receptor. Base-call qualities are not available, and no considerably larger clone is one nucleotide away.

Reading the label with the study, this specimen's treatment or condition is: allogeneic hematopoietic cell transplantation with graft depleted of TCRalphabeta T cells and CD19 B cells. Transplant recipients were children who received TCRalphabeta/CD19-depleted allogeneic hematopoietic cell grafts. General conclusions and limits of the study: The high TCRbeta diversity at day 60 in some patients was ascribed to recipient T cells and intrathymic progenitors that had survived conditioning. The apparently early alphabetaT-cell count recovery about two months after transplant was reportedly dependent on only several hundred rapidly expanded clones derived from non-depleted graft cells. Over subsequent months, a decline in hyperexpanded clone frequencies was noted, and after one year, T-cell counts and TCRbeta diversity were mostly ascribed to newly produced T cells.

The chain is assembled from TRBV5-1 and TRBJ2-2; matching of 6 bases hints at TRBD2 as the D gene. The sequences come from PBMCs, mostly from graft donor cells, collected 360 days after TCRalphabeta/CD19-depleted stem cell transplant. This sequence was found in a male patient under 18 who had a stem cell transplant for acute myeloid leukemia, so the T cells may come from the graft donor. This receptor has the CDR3 CASSPRGGHGELFF. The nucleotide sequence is TGCGCCAGCAGCCCGCGGGGAGGCCACGGGGAGCTGTTTTTT.